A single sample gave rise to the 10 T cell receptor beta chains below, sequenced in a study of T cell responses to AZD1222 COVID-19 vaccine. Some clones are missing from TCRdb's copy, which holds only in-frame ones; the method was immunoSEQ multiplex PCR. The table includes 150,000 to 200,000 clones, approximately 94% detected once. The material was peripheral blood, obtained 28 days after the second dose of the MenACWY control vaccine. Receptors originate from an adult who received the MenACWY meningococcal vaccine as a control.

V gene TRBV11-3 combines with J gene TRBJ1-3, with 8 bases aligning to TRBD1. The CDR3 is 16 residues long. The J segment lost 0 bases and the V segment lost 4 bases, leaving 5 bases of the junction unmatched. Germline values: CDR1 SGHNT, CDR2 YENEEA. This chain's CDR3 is CASSSGTGFSGNTIYF. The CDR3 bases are TGTGCCAGCAGCTCCGGGACAGGATTCTCTGGAAACACCATATATTTT.

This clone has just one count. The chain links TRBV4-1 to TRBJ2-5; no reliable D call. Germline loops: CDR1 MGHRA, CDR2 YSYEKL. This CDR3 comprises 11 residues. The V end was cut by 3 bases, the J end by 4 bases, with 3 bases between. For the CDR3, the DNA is TGCGCCAGCAGCCACCCAGAGACCCAGTACTTC. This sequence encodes CASSHPETQYF.

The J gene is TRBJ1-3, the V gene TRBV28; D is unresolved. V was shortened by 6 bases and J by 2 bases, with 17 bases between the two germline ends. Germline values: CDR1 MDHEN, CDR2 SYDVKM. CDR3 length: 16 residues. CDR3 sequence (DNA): TGTGCCAGCAGCCCACGGAACATCGGAGCTGGAAACACCATATATTTT. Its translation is CASSPRNIGAGNTIYF.

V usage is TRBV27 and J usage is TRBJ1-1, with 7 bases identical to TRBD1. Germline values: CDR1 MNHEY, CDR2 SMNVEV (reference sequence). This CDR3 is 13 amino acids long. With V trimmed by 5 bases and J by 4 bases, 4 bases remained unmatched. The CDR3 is CASSRPGGTEAFF. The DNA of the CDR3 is TGTGCCAGCAGTCGTCCAGGGGGCACTGAAGCTTTCTTT.

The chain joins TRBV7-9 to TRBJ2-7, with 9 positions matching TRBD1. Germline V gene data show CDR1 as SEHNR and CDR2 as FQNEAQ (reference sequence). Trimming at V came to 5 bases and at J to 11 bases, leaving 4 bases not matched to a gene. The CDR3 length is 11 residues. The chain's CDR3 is CASSPGDREYF. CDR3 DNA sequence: TGTGCCAGCAGCCCAGGGGACAGGGAGTACTTC. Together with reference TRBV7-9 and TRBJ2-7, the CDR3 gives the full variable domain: DTGVSQNPRHKITKRGQNVTFRCDPISEHNRLYWYRQTLGQGPEFLTYFQNEAQLEKSRLLSDRFSAERPKGSFSTLEIQRTEQGDSAMYLCASSPGDREYFGPGTRLTVT.

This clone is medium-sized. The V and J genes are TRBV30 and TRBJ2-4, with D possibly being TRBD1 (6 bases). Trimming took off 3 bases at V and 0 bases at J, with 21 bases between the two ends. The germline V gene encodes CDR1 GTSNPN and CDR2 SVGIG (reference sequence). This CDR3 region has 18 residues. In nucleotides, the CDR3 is TGTGCCTGGAGCCCGTCCTCGGGGACATCCCTAGCCAAAAACATTCAGTACTTC. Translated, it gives CAWSPSSGTSLAKNIQYF. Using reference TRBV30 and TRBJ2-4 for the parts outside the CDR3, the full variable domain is SQTIHQWPATLVQPVGSPLSLECTVEGTSNPNLYWYRQAAGRGLQLLFYSVGIGQISSEVPQNLSASRPQDRQFILSSKKLLLSDSGFYLCAWSPSSGTSLAKNIQYFGAGTRLSVL.

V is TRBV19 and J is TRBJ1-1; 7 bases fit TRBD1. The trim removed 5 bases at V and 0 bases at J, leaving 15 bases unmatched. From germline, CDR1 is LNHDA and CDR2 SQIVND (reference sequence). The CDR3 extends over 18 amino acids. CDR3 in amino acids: CASSLRDSSIVLNTEAFF. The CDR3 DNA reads TGTGCCAGTAGTTTGAGGGACAGCTCTATAGTCTTGAACACTGAAGCTTTCTTT.

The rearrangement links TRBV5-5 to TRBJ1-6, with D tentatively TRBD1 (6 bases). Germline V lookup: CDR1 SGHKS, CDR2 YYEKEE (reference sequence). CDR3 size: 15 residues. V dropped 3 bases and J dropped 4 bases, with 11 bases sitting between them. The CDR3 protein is CASSSAGVYNSPLHF. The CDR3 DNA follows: TGTGCCAGCAGCTCGGCAGGGGTTTATAATTCACCCCTCCACTTT. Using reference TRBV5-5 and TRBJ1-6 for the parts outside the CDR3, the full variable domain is DAGVTQSPTHLIKTRGQQVTLRCSPISGHKSVSWYQQVLGQGPQFIFQYYEKEERGRGNFPDRFSARQFPNYSSELNVNALLLGDSALYLCASSSAGVYNSPLHFGNGTRLTVT.

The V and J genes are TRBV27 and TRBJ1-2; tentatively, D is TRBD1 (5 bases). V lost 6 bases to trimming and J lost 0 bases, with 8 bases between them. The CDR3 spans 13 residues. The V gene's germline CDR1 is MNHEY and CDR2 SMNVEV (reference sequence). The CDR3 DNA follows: TGTGCCAGCAGGACAGTATCTAACTATGGCTACACCTTC. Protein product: CASRTVSNYGYTF.

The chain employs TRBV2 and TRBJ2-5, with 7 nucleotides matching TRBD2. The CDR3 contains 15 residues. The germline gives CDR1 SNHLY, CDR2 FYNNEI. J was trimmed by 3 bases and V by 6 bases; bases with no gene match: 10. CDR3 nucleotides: TGTGCCAGCAGCCCTATGACTAGCAGGGAAGAGACCCAGTACTTC. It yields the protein CASSPMTSREETQYF.